These 5 T cell receptor beta chains originate from one sample sequenced in a study of T cell responses to AZD1222 COVID-19 vaccine. TCRdb keeps only in-frame clones here, not all; method: immunoSEQ multiplex PCR. The table lists 160,000 or so clones, 85% to 90% of them singletons. This specimen was peripheral blood, taken on day 0 of AZD1222 vaccination. The receptors originated from an adult in good health.

The table lists this clone with many counts. J is TRBJ1-2 and V is TRBV13, with TRBD1 as a possible D gene (5 bases). The CDR3 is 14 residues long. V was shortened by 3 bases and J by 5 bases, with 13 bases between the two germline ends. Germline CDR1 and CDR2: PRHDT and FYEKMQ (reference sequence). The CDR3 DNA reads as TGTGCCAGCAGCTTCCCACCGGGGCAATATGGCTACACCTTC. Amino acids: CASSFPPGQYGYTF.

In nucleotides, the CDR3 is TGTGCCATCGGAGGGGGAACTGAAGCTTTCTTT. This translates into CAIGGGTEAFF. The rearrangement links TRBV10-3 to TRBJ1-1; maybe TRBD1 (6 bases). CDR3 length: 11 amino acids. The ends were cut back, 8 bases at V and 5 bases at J, with 9 bases in the middle. Germline CDR1 and CDR2: ENHRY and SYGVKD.

The V call is TRBV5-1, the J call TRBJ1-2, with D perhaps TRBD1 (6 bases). V lost 5 bases to trimming and J lost 5 bases, with 10 bases between them. The CDR3 contains 12 residues. Germline assignment: CDR1 SGHRS and CDR2 YFSETQ. Here the CDR3 reads CASRAGEYGYTF. CDR3 DNA: TGCGCCAGCAGGGCAGGGGAGTATGGCTACACCTTC.

Written as DNA, the CDR3 is TGTGCCAGCAGCTTACTGGGACAGGGTATCTTCAATGAGCAGTTCTTC. It specifies CASSLLGQGIFNEQFF. The V gene is TRBV7-9, the J gene TRBJ2-1; 9 nucleotides agree with TRBD1. The germline CDR1 and CDR2 sequences are SEHNR and FQNEAQ (reference sequence). The CDR3 is 16 amino acids. V shed 2 bases, J shed 6 bases, and the junction held 8 bases outside the gene matches.

The chain has TRBV6-1 and TRBJ1-5, with D tentatively TRBD1 (6 bases). Germline-derived CDR1 and CDR2 are MNHNS and SASEGT. CDR3 length equals 15 residues. Trimming removed 3 bases at V and 2 bases at J, with 11 bases between. This CDR3 reads CASSDGGAGNQPQHF. Written as DNA, the CDR3 is TGTGCCAGCAGTGACGGGGGCGCAGGCAATCAGCCCCAGCATTTT.